Here is one T cell receptor beta chain with its context. These data belong to a study of blood T cell repertoires in COVID-19. Study-level background: Whether acute or convalescent, the COVID-19 samples came from the United States, Italy and Spain. Sources were T cells, B-cell-depleted T cells, or PBMCs; the material itself was cDNA or gDNA.

In the original processing: Counts of nucleated cells, estimated from reference gene primer amplification, were obtained. Libraries were prepared by immunoSEQ multiplex PCR; TCRdb keeps only in-frame clonotypes and omits some of them. The V and J calls and the clone size are those of that table, but D and trimming were determined from the DNA. The repertoire holds 150,000 to 200,000 clones, with approximately 78% as singletons. Sequenced input: peripheral blood. The sequence came from a human donor in a cohort sampled during active COVID-19.

CDR3 residues: CASSLQGNSPLHF. The CDR3 DNA reads TGTGCCAGCAGCTTGCAGGGTAATTCACCCCTCCACTTT. The chain uses TRBV7-9 and TRBJ1-6; perhaps TRBD1 as D (5 bases). Germline-derived CDR1 and CDR2 are SEHNR and FQNEAQ (reference sequence). This CDR3 is 13 amino acids long. Trimming took off 3 bases at V and 6 bases at J, with 6 bases between the two ends.